This TCR beta chain was obtained from a study of blood T cells in healthy people across ages. This clonotype has just a few counts. CDR1 is MGHRA and CDR2 is YSYEKL in the germline V gene. CDR3 length: 16 amino acids. V lost 3 bases and J lost 2; bases outside the gene matches: 9. Primed by a sample-barcoded 5' primer and a J-beta primer mix, a second PCR proceeded for roughly 7 to 12 cycles. TCRdb re-called the 5' RACE reads through MiXCR, storing one row per CDR3 protein. The sample includes around 940,000 distinct CDR3 sequences, 51% seen only once; the top ten take about a fifth. The rearrangement uses TRBV4-1 and TRBJ1-2, with TRBD1 identical over 7 bases. The TCR sequence derives from a woman in her fifties or sixties in good health. Sequencing was done on a sample of blood. This CDR3 is CASSQNRDSPNYGYTF. CDR3 sequence (DNA): TGCGCCAGCAGCCAGAACCGGGACAGCCCGAACTATGGCTACACCTTC.